This T cell receptor (beta chain) is drawn from a study of blood T cell repertoires in COVID-19. Study-wide background: Donors in the United States, Italy and Spain gave samples during acute or convalescent COVID-19. The cDNA or gDNA used as material had been derived from T cells, B-cell-depleted T cells, or PBMCs.

CDR1 and CDR2 (germline): KGHDR, SFDVKD. The CDR3 consists of 13 residues. The trim removed 10 bases at V and 5 bases at J, leaving 7 bases unmatched. In the original workflow: Reference gene primer amplification yielded estimated nucleated cell counts. Libraries were prepared by immunoSEQ multiplex PCR; TCRdb keeps only in-frame clonotypes and omits some of them. The V and J calls and the clone size are those of that table, but D and trimming were determined from the DNA. The sample records 69,000 or so clones, around 80% being singletons. This chain links TRBV24-1 with TRBJ2-3; 8 bases map to TRBD2. The receptor comes from a woman older than 75 with active or convalescent COVID-19. The sample was peripheral blood. The CDR3 bases are TGTGCCACTCGGGGACTAGGGGTAGATACGCAGTATTTT. Translating gives CATRGLGVDTQYF.